These 27 T cell receptor beta chains came from one sample sequenced in a study of early T cells in non-severe SARS-CoV-2 infection. Using its own MiXCR run on the 5' RACE reads, TCRdb lists one record per CDR3 protein. The table lists approximately 97,000 distinct CDR3 sequences, roughly 11% of them singletons, with around 4.8% in the top ten. The sequencing used whole blood, collected at baseline. The origin of the receptors is an adult who was a healthcare worker with PCR-confirmed SARS-CoV-2 infection or an uninfected control (not recorded which).

This clonotype was seen only a few times. The V call is TRBV20-1, the J call TRBJ1-2, with 9 nucleotides matching TRBD1. Germline V gene sequence: CDR1 DFQATT, CDR2 SNEGSKA (reference sequence). V gave up 5 bases and J gave up 8 bases; unmatched junction bases: 15. The CDR3 has 15 amino acids. CDR3 residues: CSASSQHTGGAGYTF. CDR3 bases: TGCAGTGCTTCCTCCCAACACACAGGGGGCGCGGGCTACACCTTC.

This clonotype was observed at least ten times. The chain combines TRBV7-9 with TRBJ2-5, with D perhaps matching TRBD1 (5 bases). Trimming pared 0 bases from V and 5 bases from J, leaving 16 bases between. This CDR3 has 16 residues. Germline V gives CDR1 SEHNR, CDR2 FQNEAQ (reference sequence). The CDR3 loop reads CASSLARQGRRETQYF. In DNA, the CDR3 is TGTGCCAGCAGCTTAGCCCGCCAGGGCCGTCGGGAGACCCAGTACTTC.

The CDR3 loop reads CASSAHSSLQGYTF. CDR3 sequence (DNA): TGTGCCAGCAGCGCCCACTCCTCTTTACAAGGCTACACCTTC. This chain joins TRBV9 and TRBJ1-2, with D unclear. V was shortened by 3 bases and J by 8 bases, with 17 bases between the two germline ends. The CDR3 length is 14 residues. Germline assignment: CDR1 SGDLS and CDR2 YYNGEE.

Many counts were recorded for this clonotype. The chain uses TRBV5-5 and TRBJ2-7; 8 bases agree with TRBD1. V trimming: 3 bases; J trimming: 2 bases; junction bases outside the gene matches: 10. CDR3 length: 16 amino acids. Germline lookup yields CDR1 SGHKS and CDR2 YYEKEE (reference sequence). CDR3 DNA sequence: TGTGCCAGCAGCTACCGCGGACAGGGTCCAACCTACGAGCAGTACTTC. This encodes CASSYRGQGPTYEQYF.

In this sample, this clonotype turned up a few times. V gene TRBV12-3 or TRBV12-4 combines with J gene TRBJ2-7; D tentatively reads TRBD1 or TRBD2 (6 bases each). The CDR3 spans 13 residues. V shed 6 bases and J shed 6 bases, with 15 bases lying between them. The CDR3 DNA reads as TGTGCCAGCAGAACAGGCGGGACAATCGAGCAGTACTTC. Translation: CASRTGGTIEQYF.

This clonotype has more than one count but fewer than ten. The CDR3 loop reads CASSEQGTQETQYF. The CDR3 nucleotides read TGTGCCAGCAGCGAACAGGGGACCCAAGAGACCCAGTACTTC. V is TRBV9 and J is TRBJ2-5; 7 bases are a match to TRBD1. CDR1 and CDR2 from the germline V gene are SGDLS and YYNGEE. This CDR3 region has 14 residues. The V and J ends lost 3 bases and 1 base, in that order; junction bases with no gene match: 3.

The sample holds many counts of this clonotype. The rearrangement uses TRBV12-3 or TRBV12-4 and TRBJ2-3; 13 nucleotides align to TRBD2. The CDR3 runs 14 residues. The junction had 0 bases not matched to a gene; V was cut back by 6 bases and J by 3 bases. CDR3 DNA sequence: TGTGCCAGCAGACTAGCGGGAGGGACAGATACGCAGTATTTT. Translation gives CASRLAGGTDTQYF.

The rearrangement joins TRBV30 to TRBJ2-2, with no clear D. From germline, CDR1 is GTSNPN and CDR2 SVGIG (reference sequence). V was pared by 2 bases and J by 4 bases, with 11 bases between. The CDR3 sequence is 14 residues long. The CDR3 protein is CAWSIGIVTGELFF. The CDR3 region has the DNA TGTGCCTGGAGTATAGGGATCGTCACCGGGGAGCTGTTTTTT.

This rearrangement joins TRBV7-8 to TRBJ1-2; D is undetermined. Germline V CDR1 and CDR2: SGHVS, FQNEAQ. Trimming cost V 6 bases and J 3 bases, with 11 bases left between them. CDR3 length equals 13 residues. The CDR3 sequence: CASSSLPYYGYTF. The DNA for the CDR3 is TGTGCCAGCAGTTCCCTCCCATACTATGGCTACACCTTC.

This clonotype was observed at least ten times. This chain joins TRBV29-1 and TRBJ2-3; no firm D call. Trimming left V 3 bases short and J 1 base short, with 8 bases between. CDR3 length: 13 amino acids. Germline V gives CDR1 SQVTM, CDR2 ANQGSEA. In nucleotides, the CDR3 is TGCAGCGTTGAGGGCCAAGGCACAGATACGCAGTATTTT. The encoded protein is CSVEGQGTDTQYF.

This clonotype was observed many times. The chain has TRBV18 and TRBJ1-6; D call uncertain. Germline assignment: CDR1 KGHSH and CDR2 LQKENI. The CDR3 is 14 amino acids. Deletions cut 3 bases from V and 5 bases from J, with 8 bases between. CDR3 sequence: CASSPDTNNSPLHF. CDR3 bases: TGTGCCAGCTCACCCGACACAAATAATTCACCCCTCCACTTT.

The CDR3 loop is CASSLGAGRGEKLFF. In DNA form, the CDR3 reads TGTGCCAGCAGCTTAGGAGCAGGGAGGGGTGAAAAACTGTTTTTT. This chain uses TRBV7-9 with TRBJ1-4; D possibly corresponds to TRBD1 (5 bases). Trimming shortened V by 1 base and J by 7 bases, and 13 bases separated the two germline ends. Germline CDR1 and CDR2: SEHNR and FQNEAQ (reference sequence). This CDR3 spans 15 amino acids.

V gene TRBV7-6 combines with J gene TRBJ1-5; D gene ambiguous. Germline values: CDR1 SGHVS, CDR2 FNYEAQ. The CDR3 has 13 amino acids. Trimming removed 2 bases at V and 3 bases at J, with 5 bases between. The CDR3 is CASSLNANQPQHF. The CDR3 nucleotides are TGTGCCAGCAGCTTAAACGCCAATCAGCCCCAGCATTTT. The full variable domain, with the rest looked up from reference TRBV7-6 and TRBJ1-5, is GAGVSQSPRYKVTKRGQDVALRCDPISGHVSLYWYRQALGQGPEFLTYFNYEAQQDKSGLPNDRFSAERPEGSISTLTIQRTEQRDSAMYRCASSLNANQPQHFGDGTRLSIL.

This clonotype was observed a handful of times. The chain couples TRBV20-1 to TRBJ2-3; D remains unclear. This CDR3 region has 13 residues. Trimming stripped 1 base from V and 5 bases from J, with 10 bases between. Germline V gene lookup returns CDR1 DFQATT and CDR2 SNEGSKA (reference sequence). CDR3 nucleotide sequence: TGCAGTGCTAGAGCCTCCGGTAGAGATACGCAGTATTTT. Its protein is CSARASGRDTQYF.

This clonotype showed up just a few times. This chain joins TRBV11-2 and TRBJ1-2; no definite D call. V lost 3 bases to trimming and J lost 1 base, with 9 bases between them. Germline V gene data show CDR1 as SGHAT and CDR2 as FQNNGV. The CDR3 loop spans 14 amino acids. CDR3 in amino acids: CASSFNMINYGYTF. The CDR3 nucleotides are TGTGCCAGCAGCTTCAATATGATTAACTATGGCTACACCTTC. The complete variable domain, with remaining parts taken from reference TRBV11-2 and TRBJ1-2, reads EAGVAQSPRYKIIEKRQSVAFWCNPISGHATLYWYQQILGQGPKLLIQFQNNGVVDDSQLPKDRFSAERLKGVDSTLKIQPAKLEDSAVYLCASSFNMINYGYTFGSGTRLTVV.

In its sample, this clonotype was seen many times. V usage is TRBV6-6 and J usage is TRBJ1-2; 7 bases are shared with TRBD1. The germline gives CDR1 MNHNY, CDR2 SVGAGI (reference sequence). With V trimmed by 6 bases and J by 8 bases, 15 bases remained unmatched. This CDR3 region has 15 residues. The CDR3 loop reads CASSKPLTGLGGYTF. CDR3 DNA sequence: TGTGCCAGCAGCAAACCCCTGACAGGGTTAGGGGGCTACACCTTC.

This clonotype was found many times. V gene TRBV5-6 combines with J gene TRBJ2-4; TRBD1 matches at 7 bases. Germline V CDR1 and CDR2: SGHDT, YYEEEE. The junction had 6 bases not matched to a gene; V was cut back by 3 bases and J by 0 bases. The CDR3 consists of 16 residues. DNA of the CDR3: TGTGCCAGCAGCTGGGGACAGAGTCTAGCCAAAAACATTCAGTACTTC. This gives the protein CASSWGQSLAKNIQYF.

The V and J genes are TRBV27 and TRBJ1-5, with 8 bases identical to TRBD1. The V and J ends lost 0 bases and 7 bases, in that order; junction bases with no gene match: 11. The germline V gene encodes CDR1 MNHEY and CDR2 SMNVEV (reference sequence). The CDR3 is 17 residues long. The CDR3 here is CASSLSHYYRGKQPQHF. CDR3 DNA: TGTGCCAGCAGTTTATCCCATTACTACAGGGGGAAGCAGCCCCAGCATTTT.

The chain employs TRBV4-3 and TRBJ1-1; 9 bases fit TRBD1. The CDR3 spans 16 residues. CDR1 and CDR2 (germline): LGHNA, YSLEER. Germline trimming cut 3 bases from V and 6 bases from J; bases unmatched to any gene: 11. CDR3 protein: CASSQTYGDRVSEAFF. The CDR3 DNA reads TGCGCCAGCAGCCAGACGTACGGGGACAGGGTGTCTGAAGCTTTCTTT.

The sample holds many counts of this clonotype. The chain couples TRBV18 to TRBJ1-6, with D perhaps TRBD1 (5 bases). CDR3 size: 15 residues. The V and J ends lost 1 base and 8 bases respectively, with 12 bases between them. The germline CDR1 and CDR2 sequences are KGHSH and LQKENI. CDR3 sequence (DNA): TGTGCCAGCTCACCACTGCGAGGGGCTGATTCACCCCTCCACTTT. This codes for CASSPLRGADSPLHF.

This clonotype was seen ten or more times. V gene TRBV11-2 combines with J gene TRBJ2-3; D is uncertain. Germline CDR1 SGHAT, CDR2 FQNNGV. CDR3 length: 12 residues. V gave up 5 bases and J gave up 1 base, with 4 bases separating them. This CDR3 is CASSARTDTQYF. DNA of the CDR3: TGTGCCAGCAGCGCCCGCACAGATACGCAGTATTTT. Drawing the rest from reference TRBV11-2 and TRBJ2-3, the complete variable domain is EAGVAQSPRYKIIEKRQSVAFWCNPISGHATLYWYQQILGQGPKLLIQFQNNGVVDDSQLPKDRFSAERLKGVDSTLKIQPAKLEDSAVYLCASSARTDTQYFGPGTRLTVL.

The rearrangement uses TRBV3-1 and TRBJ2-6; no definite D call. V dropped 7 bases and J dropped 12 bases, with 16 bases sitting between them. CDR3 length: 13 residues. CDR1 is LGHDT, CDR2 YNNKEL, per germline (reference sequence). The CDR3 loop is CASTPAYPRVLTF. The CDR3 region has the DNA TGTGCCAGCACCCCTGCTTACCCCCGCGTCCTGACTTTC.

The chain uses TRBV7-2 and TRBJ1-1; D gene uncertain. The CDR3 runs to 14 residues. Trimming took 1 base from V and 0 from J, leaving 6 bases between them. CDR1 is SGHTA, CDR2 FQGNSA, per germline. The CDR3 loop is CASSLEWVNTEAFF. CDR3 DNA: TGTGCCAGCAGCTTAGAATGGGTGAACACTGAAGCTTTCTTT.

The table lists this clonotype with many counts. V and J are TRBV15 and TRBJ2-5; the match to TRBD1 covers 7 bases. CDR3 length: 13 amino acids. The germline gives CDR1 LNHNV, CDR2 YYDKDF (reference sequence). V dropped 1 base and J dropped 5; count of bases not matched to a gene: 1. The CDR3, as DNA: TGTGCCACCAGCAGAGCCAGGGGGGAGACCCAGTACTTC. This encodes CATSRARGETQYF.

The gene calls are TRBV29-1 and TRBJ1-1; D is unclear. The CDR3 extends over 11 amino acids. Trimming took off 7 bases at V and 6 bases at J, with 12 bases between the two ends. The germline CDR1 and CDR2 sequences are SQVTM and ANQGSEA. The CDR3 sequence is CSAVMEAEAFF. CDR3 DNA sequence: TGCAGCGCCGTCATGGAGGCTGAAGCTTTCTTT.

At least ten counts were recorded for this clonotype. This chain links TRBV7-6 with TRBJ1-4; 7 bases are shared with TRBD1. CDR1 is SGHVS, CDR2 FNYEAQ, per germline. The CDR3 consists of 15 residues. V shed 1 base, J shed 6 bases, and the junction held 5 bases outside the gene matches. The CDR3 loop reads CASSLGDSSHEKLFF. The CDR3 coding sequence is TGTGCCAGCAGCTTAGGGGACAGCAGCCATGAAAAACTGTTTTTT.

Written as DNA, the CDR3 is TGTGCCAGCAGCCTATCGGGAAATAGCTATGCAGATACGCAGTATTTT. Translating gives CASSLSGNSYADTQYF. The chain joins TRBV3-1 to TRBJ2-3; perhaps TRBD2 as D (5 bases). The V gene lost 4 bases and the J gene lost 4 bases, with 18 bases spanning the gap. This CDR3 region has 16 residues. Germline CDR1 reads LGHDT; CDR2 reads YNNKEL (reference sequence).